Listed below are T cell receptor beta chains from one sample, sequenced in a study of Graves' ophthalmopathy and Graves' hyperthyroidism. TCRdb independently ran MiXCR on the multiplex PCR reads; one entry per CDR3 protein. The sample includes 200,000 to 250,000 distinct CDR3 sequences, around 30% seen only once; the top ten take approximately 8.2%. Source material: peripheral blood. Receptors originate from a man in his fifties or sixties with Graves' ophthalmopathy. Both conserved end residues are part of each CDR3. D genes are given only for firm matches. The size field is filled for only some rows; it gives once, few, many or a size class.

D: NA
size: NA
length: 16
V: TRBV15
J: TRBJ2-7
CDR3: CATSPRPGADSYEQYF
DNA: TGTGCCACCAGCCCCCGCCCGGGGGCGGACTCCTACGAGCAGTACTTC

D: NA
size: many
length: 12
V: TRBV28
J: TRBJ1-3
CDR3: CASSPWENTIYF
DNA: TGTGCCAGCAGCCCCTGGGAAAACACCATATATTTT

D: TRBD1
size: medium-sized
length: 17
V: TRBV28
J: TRBJ2-5
CDR3: CASSTYRGHQTRETQYF
DNA: TGTGCCAGCAGCACCTACAGGGGCCACCAAACCAGGGAGACCCAGTACTTC

D: NA
size: NA
length: 13
V: TRBV18
J: TRBJ2-7
CDR3: CASSPRTNYEQYF
DNA: TGTGCCAGCTCACCCCGGACAAACTACGAGCAGTACTTC

D: TRBD1
size: many
length: 13
V: TRBV3-1
J: TRBJ2-2
CDR3: CASSPRGPGELFF
DNA: TGTGCCAGCAGCCCGAGGGGGCCCGGGGAGCTGTTTTTT

D: NA
size: few
length: 18
V: TRBV6-2/TRBV6-3
J: TRBJ2-2
CDR3: CASSYSIAASTNTGELFF
DNA: TGTGCCAGCAGTTACTCGATCGCTGCTAGTACTAACACCGGGGAGCTGTTTTTT

D: NA
size: many
length: 12
V: TRBV29-1
J: TRBJ2-7
CDR3: CSVTRADYEQYF
DNA: TGCAGCGTCACCCGGGCCGACTACGAGCAGTACTTC

D: NA
size: many
length: 14
V: TRBV20-1
J: TRBJ1-6
CDR3: CSARLAIQGSPLHF
DNA: TGCAGTGCTAGACTGGCTATCCAAGGGTCACCCCTCCACTTT

D: TRBD2
size: many
length: 15
V: TRBV27
J: TRBJ2-2
CDR3: CASSFSSGSVGELFF
DNA: TGTGCCAGCAGTTTCTCTAGCGGGAGTGTCGGGGAGCTGTTTTTT

D: NA
size: NA
length: 14
V: TRBV5-1
J: TRBJ1-6
CDR3: CASSLEPRNSPLHF
DNA: TGCGCCAGCAGCTTGGAACCCCGTAATTCACCCCTCCACTTT

D: TRBD1
size: NA
length: 13
V: TRBV6-5
J: TRBJ1-5
CDR3: CASSYNRGQPQHF
DNA: TGTGCCAGCAGTTACAACAGGGGTCAGCCCCAGCATTTT

D: NA
size: many
length: 14
V: TRBV5-1
J: TRBJ2-7
CDR3: CASSLEQSYYEQYF
DNA: TGCGCCAGCAGCTTGGAACAGAGCTACTACGAGCAGTACTTC

D: NA
size: NA
length: 18
V: TRBV7-8
J: TRBJ2-6
CDR3: CASSLPQGMGSGANVLTF
DNA: TGTGCCAGCAGCCTTCCCCAGGGTATGGGCTCTGGGGCCAACGTCCTGACTTTC

D: NA
size: many
length: 17
V: TRBV6-5
J: TRBJ1-5
CDR3: CASRRDGKPYSNQPQHF
DNA: TGTGCCAGCCGGAGGGATGGAAAACCATATAGCAATCAGCCCCAGCATTTT

D: NA
size: many
length: 14
V: TRBV28
J: TRBJ1-5
CDR3: CASSLGDGNQPQHF
DNA: TGTGCCAGCAGTTTGGGGGACGGCAATCAGCCCCAGCATTTT

D: NA
size: few
length: 15
V: TRBV7-2
J: TRBJ1-1
CDR3: CASSPRQAVNTEAFF
DNA: TGTGCCAGCAGCCCCAGACAGGCCGTGAACACTGAAGCTTTCTTT

D: TRBD1
size: NA
length: 15
V: TRBV6-5
J: TRBJ1-2
CDR3: CASSYSDRGGDGYTF
DNA: TGTGCCAGCAGTTACTCCGACAGGGGCGGCGATGGCTACACCTTC

D: NA
size: NA
length: 11
V: TRBV11-2
J: TRBJ2-7
CDR3: CASWAGDEQYF
DNA: TGTGCCAGTTGGGCCGGGGACGAGCAGTACTTC